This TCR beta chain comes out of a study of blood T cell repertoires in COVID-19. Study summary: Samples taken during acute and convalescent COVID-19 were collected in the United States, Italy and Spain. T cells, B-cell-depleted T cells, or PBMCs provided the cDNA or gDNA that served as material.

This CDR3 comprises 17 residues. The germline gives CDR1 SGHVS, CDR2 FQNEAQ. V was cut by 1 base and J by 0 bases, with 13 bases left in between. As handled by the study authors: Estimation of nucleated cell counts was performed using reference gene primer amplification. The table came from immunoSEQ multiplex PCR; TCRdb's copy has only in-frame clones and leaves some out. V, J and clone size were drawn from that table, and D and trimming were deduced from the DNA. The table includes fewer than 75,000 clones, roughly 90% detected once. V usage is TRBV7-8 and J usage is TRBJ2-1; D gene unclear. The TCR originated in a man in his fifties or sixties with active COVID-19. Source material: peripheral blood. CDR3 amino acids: CASSLGWRQVSYNEQFF. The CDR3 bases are TGTGCCAGCAGCTTAGGATGGCGCCAGGTCTCCTACAATGAGCAGTTCTTC.